This TCR beta chain is drawn from a study of shared clonotypes between healthy human individuals. Naive CD4+ cells were CD45RA-selected; the remaining cells were memory. Genomic DNA of each subset was evenly split across several immunoSEQ plates. Method: immunoSEQ multiplex PCR; TCRdb's copy keeps in-frame clones and lacks some. The sample has nearly 750,000 clones, over 60% seen once. With regard to this clone: The antigen is not known.

The study's findings and limits: Clonotype sharing among donors, it was expected, would be affected by sequencing depth. The naive CD4 repertoires of a few donors were compared, and approximately 4.7% of clonotypes were shared.

The CDR3 runs 19 residues. V gave up 2 bases and J gave up 6 bases; unmatched junction bases: 14. The source material was memory CD4+ T cells sorted from blood. Subset here: CD45RA-negative fraction. This rearrangement joins TRBV23-1 to TRBJ2-4; 12 bases are shared with TRBD2. TRBV23-1 has ORF status, its function being uncertain. The TCR originated in a woman between 25 and 40 years old in good health. The CDR3 region is CASSQTGTSGLLEGNIQYF. The CDR3 DNA follows: TGCGCCAGCAGTCAAACCGGGACTAGCGGGTTACTAGAGGGAAACATTCAGTACTTC.